The subject of this entry is one T cell receptor beta chain. Assay: immunoSEQ multiplex PCR; the TCRdb copy retains only in-frame clones and omits some. The sample holds about 80,000 clones, approximately 82% seen once. This CDR3 spans 15 amino acids. Germline CDR1 and CDR2: LGHNA and YNFKEQ. The germline V and J ends were trimmed by 0 bases and 7 bases, with 16 bases remaining between them. The entry originates in a study of blood T cell repertoires in COVID-19. This TCR derives from a human donor in a cohort sampled during active COVID-19. Sequenced material: peripheral blood. This chain links TRBV4-2 with TRBJ2-7; the D gene is possibly TRBD2 (6 bases). The CDR3 nucleotides read TGTGCCAGCAGCCAAGATGGGGACTCCCGGCGGGAGCAGTACTTC. Encoded protein: CASSQDGDSRREQYF.